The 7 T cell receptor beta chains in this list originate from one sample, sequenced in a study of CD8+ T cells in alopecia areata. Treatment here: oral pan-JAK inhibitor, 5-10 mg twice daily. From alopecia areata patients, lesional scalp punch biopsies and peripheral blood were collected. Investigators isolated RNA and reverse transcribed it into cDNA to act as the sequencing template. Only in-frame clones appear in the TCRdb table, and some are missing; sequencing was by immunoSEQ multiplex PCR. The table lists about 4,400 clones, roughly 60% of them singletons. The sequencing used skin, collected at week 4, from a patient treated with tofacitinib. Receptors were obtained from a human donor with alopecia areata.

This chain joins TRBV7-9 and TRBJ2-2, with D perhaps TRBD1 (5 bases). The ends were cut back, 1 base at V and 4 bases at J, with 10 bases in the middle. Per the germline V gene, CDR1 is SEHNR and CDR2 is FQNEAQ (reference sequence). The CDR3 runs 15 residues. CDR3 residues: CASSLDRTVTGELFF. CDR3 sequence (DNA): TGTGCCAGCAGCTTAGACAGGACCGTCACCGGGGAGCTGTTTTTT. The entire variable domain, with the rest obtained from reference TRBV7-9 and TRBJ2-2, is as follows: DTGVSQNPRHKITKRGQNVTFRCDPISEHNRLYWYRQTLGQGPEFLTYFQNEAQLEKSRLLSDRFSAERPKGSFSTLEIQRTEQGDSAMYLCASSLDRTVTGELFFGEGSRLTVL.

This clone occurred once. CDR3 loop: CASSTGTGITEAFF. For the CDR3, the DNA is TGTGCCAGCTCAACCGGGACAGGGATCACTGAAGCTTTCTTT. This chain links TRBV18 with TRBJ1-1, with 9 bases that match TRBD1. Per the germline V gene, CDR1 is KGHSH and CDR2 is LQKENI. The CDR3 is 14 residues long. The V segment lost 5 bases and the J segment 4 bases; nucleotides outside the gene matches: 5.

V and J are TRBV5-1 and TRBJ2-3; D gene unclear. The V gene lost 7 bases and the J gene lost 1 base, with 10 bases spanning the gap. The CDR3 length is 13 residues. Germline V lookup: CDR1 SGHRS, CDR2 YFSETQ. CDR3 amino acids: CASANLGTDTQYF. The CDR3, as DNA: TGCGCCAGCGCAAACTTAGGCACAGATACGCAGTATTTT.

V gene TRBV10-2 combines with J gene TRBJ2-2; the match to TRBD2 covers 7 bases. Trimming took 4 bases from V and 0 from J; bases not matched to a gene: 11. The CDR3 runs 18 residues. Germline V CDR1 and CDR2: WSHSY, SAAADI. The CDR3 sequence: CASSVASGGITNTGELFF. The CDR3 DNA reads TGCGCCAGCAGTGTGGCTAGCGGAGGAATTACGAACACCGGGGAGCTGTTTTTT.

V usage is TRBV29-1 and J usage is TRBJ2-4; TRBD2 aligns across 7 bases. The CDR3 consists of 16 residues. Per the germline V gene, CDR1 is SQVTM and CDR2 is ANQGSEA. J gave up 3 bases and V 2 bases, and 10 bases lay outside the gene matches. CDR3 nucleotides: TGCAGCGTTGAAAGCGGGACGGGTGAGGTCAAAAACATTCAGTACTTC. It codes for CSVESGTGEVKNIQYF. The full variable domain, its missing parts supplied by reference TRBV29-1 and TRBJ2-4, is SAVISQKPSRDICQRGTSLTIQCQVDSQVTMMFWYRQQPGQSLTLIATANQGSEATYESGFVIDKFPISRPNLTFSTLTVSNMSPEDSSIYLCSVESGTGEVKNIQYFGAGTRLSVL.

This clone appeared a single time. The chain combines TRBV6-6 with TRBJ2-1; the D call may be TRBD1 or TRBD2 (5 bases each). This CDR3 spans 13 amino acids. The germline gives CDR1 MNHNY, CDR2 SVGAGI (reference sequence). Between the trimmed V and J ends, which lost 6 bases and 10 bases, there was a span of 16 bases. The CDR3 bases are TGTGCCAGCAGCTTGGACTGGGCAGGGGAGCAGTTCTTC. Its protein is CASSLDWAGEQFF.

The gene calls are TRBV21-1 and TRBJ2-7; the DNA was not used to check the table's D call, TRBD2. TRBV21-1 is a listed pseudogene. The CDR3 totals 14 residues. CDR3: CASSKAGDRSEQYF. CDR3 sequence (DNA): TGTGCCAGCAGCAAGGCGGGGGACCGAAGCGAGCAGTACTTC.